Listed here are 8 T cell receptor beta chains from one sample, sequenced in a study of metastatic and nonmetastatic thyroid tumors. Thyroid surgery was preceded by no treatment in any patient. TCRdb reanalyzed the PCR reads via MiXCR. The sample records over 40,000 clones, roughly 11% being singletons. Source material: blood. The receptors stem from a female donor with papillary thyroid cancer or a benign thyroid nodule (not recorded which). Some clones in this sample may be carry-over from other donors' samples.

The table lists this clone with many counts. The rearrangement uses TRBV7-9 and TRBJ1-6, with TRBD1 matching 11 bases. The CDR3 is made up of 14 amino acids. Trimming took 5 bases from V and 7 from J; bases not matched to a gene: 1. Germline V gene data show CDR1 as SEHNR and CDR2 as FQNEAQ (reference sequence). CDR3: CASSGTGGNSPLHF. CDR3 bases: TGTGCCAGCAGCGGGACAGGGGGAAATTCACCCCTCCACTTT. The full variable domain, completed using reference TRBV7-9 and TRBJ1-6, is DTGVSQNPRHKITKRGQNVTFRCDPISEHNRLYWYRQTLGQGPEFLTYFQNEAQLEKSRLLSDRFSAERPKGSFSTLEIQRTEQGDSAMYLCASSGTGGNSPLHFGNGTRLTVT.

This clone was recorded many times. The V call is TRBV5-1, the J call TRBJ2-2; tentative D call: TRBD2 (5 bases). Germline-derived CDR1 and CDR2 are SGHRS and YFSETQ. Trimming cost V 2 bases and J 4 bases, with 9 bases left between them. The CDR3 extends over 14 amino acids. CDR3 in amino acids: CASSFGGGTGELFF. The DNA of the CDR3 is TGCGCCAGCAGCTTCGGTGGAGGCACCGGGGAGCTGTTTTTT.

This clone appeared many times. This chain uses TRBV4-2 with TRBJ2-7, with 9 nucleotides matching TRBD2. The CDR3 loop spans 16 amino acids. Unmatched junction bases numbered 5, after V lost 0 bases and J lost 2 bases. From germline, CDR1 is LGHNA and CDR2 YNFKEQ. The CDR3 nucleotides are TGTGCCAGCAGCCAAGATCAAGCGGGGGGAACCTACGAGCAGTACTTC. Translated: CASSQDQAGGTYEQYF.

This clone was observed at least ten times. Just one base apart from a much larger clone, this may be a read error. The gene calls are TRBV4-1 and TRBJ2-7, with D possibly being TRBD1 or TRBD2 (5 bases each). CDR3 length: 15 residues. Germline CDR1 MGHRA, CDR2 YSYEKL. In nucleotides, the CDR3 is TGCGCCAGCGGCCAACCGCTTGGGGGTTCCTACGAGCAGTACTTC. Translating gives CASGQPLGGSYEQYF.

This clone was counted many times. V is TRBV12-3 or TRBV12-4 and J is TRBJ1-1, with a weak D call TRBD1 (5 bases). Trimming took off 8 bases at V and 1 base at J, with 14 bases between the two ends. CDR3 length: 14 amino acids. The CDR3 nucleotides read TGTGCCAGCCGTTCCGGGGGACCGAACACTGAAGCTTTCTTT. It translates to CASRSGGPNTEAFF.

This clone was counted at least ten times. The chain joins TRBV5-1 to TRBJ2-2, with 8 positions matching TRBD1. The germline gives CDR1 SGHRS, CDR2 YFSETQ. With 2 bases clipped from V and 6 bases from J, the junction kept 6 bases outside the gene matches. This CDR3 is 15 amino acids long. CDR3 residues: CASSFMTGEAGELFF. The CDR3 DNA reads TGCGCCAGCAGCTTCATGACAGGGGAGGCCGGGGAGCTGTTTTTT. The variable domain in full, with the rest retrieved from reference TRBV5-1 and TRBJ2-2, is KAGVTQTPRYLIKTRGQQVTLSCSPISGHRSVSWYQQTPGQGLQFLFEYFSETQRNKGNFPGRFSGRQFSNSRSEMNVSTLELGDSALYLCASSFMTGEAGELFFGEGSRLTVL.

The table lists this clone with many counts. This chain connects TRBV6-1 to TRBJ1-1, with D perhaps TRBD1 (6 bases). This CDR3 is 14 amino acids long. V lost 5 bases to trimming and J lost 2 bases, with 12 bases between them. Germline V gene data show CDR1 as MNHNS and CDR2 as SASEGT. CDR3 in DNA: TGTGCCAGCAGTCCAGGACAGAAAAACACTGAAGCTTTCTTT. This translates into CASSPGQKNTEAFF.

This clone was recorded many times. This may stem from a read error, because a much larger clone lies one nucleotide away. Other DNA sequences in this specimen translate into the identical CDR3. The chain is built from TRBV10-1 and TRBJ2-2; no clear D gene. This CDR3 is 13 amino acids long. Germline CDR1 WNHNN, CDR2 SYGVQD (reference sequence). The V end was cut by 5 bases, the J end by 6 bases, with 10 bases between. The CDR3 loop reads CASSLLAAGELFF. As DNA, the CDR3 is TGCGCCAGCAGTCTACTCGCGGCCGGGGAGCTGTTTTTT.